Each of the 32 T cell receptor beta chains below was sequenced from the same sample in a study of blood T cell repertoires in COVID-19. Profiling relied on immunoSEQ multiplex PCR, and the TCRdb table lists in-frame clones only, not all of them. The sample shows over 130,000 clones, 60% to 85% of them seen only once. Sequencing was performed on peripheral blood. These receptors came from a man aged 50 to 60 with acute or convalescent COVID-19.

The chain employs TRBV10-2 and TRBJ1-1; weak D call: TRBD1 (5 bases). Germline lookup yields CDR1 WSHSY and CDR2 SAAADI. Trimming stripped 3 bases from V and 4 bases from J, with 18 bases between. The CDR3 extends over 16 amino acids. This CDR3 is CASSDPGQGDGTEAFF. The CDR3, as DNA: TGCGCCAGCAGTGATCCGGGTCAGGGCGACGGCACTGAAGCTTTCTTT.

This clone was found a few times. The chain combines TRBV3-1 (or the pseudogene TRBV3-2) with TRBJ1-1, with D unresolved. V lost 4 bases and J 5 bases, leaving 5 bases between the germline ends. The CDR3 extends over 11 amino acids. The V gene's germline CDR1 is LGHDT and CDR2 YNNKEL (reference sequence). This chain's CDR3 is CASSLQTEAFF. CDR3 in DNA: TGTGCCAGCAGCCTCCAAACTGAAGCTTTCTTT.

The chain has TRBV6-5 and TRBJ2-2; D gene uncertain. This CDR3 has 14 amino acids. The V end was cut by 0 bases, the J end by 5 bases, with 7 bases between. Germline V CDR1 and CDR2: MNHEY, SVGAGI. The CDR3 DNA follows: TGTGCCAGCAGTTACTCGACTTGGACCGGGGAGCTGTTTTTT. Translation gives CASSYSTWTGELFF.

Only one count was recorded for this clone. The chain links TRBV6-5 to TRBJ1-1; D is unresolved. Germline V gene data show CDR1 as MNHEY and CDR2 as SVGAGI. The CDR3 is 12 residues long. V was pared by 2 bases and J by 11 bases, with 12 bases between. CDR3 loop: CASSYDSITAFF. In nucleotides, the CDR3 is TGTGCCAGCAGTTACGACTCGATAACGGCTTTCTTT.

CDR3 loop: CASSLDIGGDIGGYTF. CDR3 sequence (DNA): TGTGCCAGCAGCTTAGATATCGGGGGTGATATAGGAGGCTACACCTTC. This chain connects TRBV11-2 to TRBJ1-2; possible D gene TRBD1, 5 bases. Germline values: CDR1 SGHAT, CDR2 FQNNGV. The V end was cut by 0 bases, the J end by 8 bases, with 19 bases between. The CDR3 consists of 16 residues. The complete variable domain, with remaining parts taken from reference TRBV11-2 and TRBJ1-2, reads EAGVAQSPRYKIIEKRQSVAFWCNPISGHATLYWYQQILGQGPKLLIQFQNNGVVDDSQLPKDRFSAERLKGVDSTLKIQPAKLEDSAVYLCASSLDIGGDIGGYTFGSGTRLTVV.

The table lists this clone with a count of one. V is TRBV2 and J is TRBJ2-7; 12 bases agree with TRBD2. Losses at the gene ends were 5 bases for V and 2 bases for J; bases not matched to a gene: 4. CDR1 is SNHLY and CDR2 is FYNNEI in the germline V gene. CDR3 size: 15 residues. The CDR3 nucleotides read TGTGCCAGCAGTCCCGGACTAGCGGGAACCTACGAGCAGTACTTC. The encoded protein is CASSPGLAGTYEQYF.

Here the CDR3 reads CSAISKETQYF. The CDR3, as DNA: TGCAGTGCTATAAGCAAGGAGACCCAGTACTTC. The chain uses TRBV20-1 and TRBJ2-5; unclear D gene. This CDR3 contains 11 residues. Germline CDR1 is DFQATT and CDR2 is SNEGSKA (reference sequence). Between the trimmed V and J ends, which lost 4 bases and 5 bases, there was a span of 8 bases.

Details on this clone: Distinct nucleotide sequences in the sample also encode this CDR3. V is TRBV2 and J is TRBJ1-5; D possibly corresponds to TRBD1 (6 bases). Trimming cost V 1 base and J 7 bases, with 8 bases left between them. The germline CDR1 and CDR2 sequences are SNHLY and FYNNEI. The CDR3 has 13 residues. DNA of the CDR3: TGTGCCAGCAGTGAAGGGGGGGGCCAGCCCCAGCATTTT. The encoded protein is CASSEGGGQPQHF.

As regards this clone: This same CDR3 is encoded by further DNA sequences in the sample. The chain combines TRBV6-4 with TRBJ2-7, with 9 positions matching TRBD2. CDR3 length: 16 residues. Germline V gene lookup returns CDR1 MRHNA and CDR2 SNTAGT. Losses at the gene ends were 6 bases for V and 1 base for J; bases not matched to a gene: 10. CDR3 nucleotide sequence: TGTGCCAGCAGAGAGGCGCGGGGGGGCTTGTCCTACGAGCAGTACGTC. It is translated as CASREARGGLSYEQYV.

The chain has TRBV2 and TRBJ1-5, with D possibly TRBD1 on 6 matching bases. There are 16 residues in the CDR3. V was trimmed by 5 bases and J by 4 bases, leaving 18 bases between them. Germline V gives CDR1 SNHLY, CDR2 FYNNEI. The CDR3 bases are TGTGCCAGCAGTACAGGGAGACAGGTGGAAAATCAGCCCCAGCATTTT. It codes for CASSTGRQVENQPQHF.

The chain couples TRBV19 to TRBJ1-4; D ambiguous. In germline, CDR1 is LNHDA, CDR2 SQIVND (reference sequence). This CDR3 spans 15 amino acids. V gave up 5 bases and J gave up 5 bases, with 15 bases separating them. CDR3 DNA sequence: TGTGCCAGTAGTGTTGGAGCCAACAAGAATGAAAAACTGTTTTTT. Translating gives CASSVGANKNEKLFF. Supplemented by reference TRBV19 and TRBJ1-4, the full variable domain reads DGGITQSPKYLFRKEGQNVTLSCEQNLNHDAMYWYRQDPGQGLRLIYYSQIVNDFQKGDIAEGYSVSREKKESFPLTVTSAQKNPTAFYLCASSVGANKNEKLFFGSGTQLSVL.

This clone was observed a single time. The chain carries TRBV10-2 and TRBJ1-2; possibly TRBD1 for D (5 bases). This CDR3 comprises 13 residues. Trimming took off 3 bases at V and 3 bases at J, with 8 bases between the two ends. Looked up from germline, CDR1 is WSHSY and CDR2 is SAAADI. The CDR3: CASSEGADYGYTF. The CDR3 nucleotides read TGCGCCAGCAGTGAAGGGGCTGACTATGGCTACACCTTC.

V usage is TRBV11-2 and J usage is TRBJ1-1; no reliable D call. V was clipped by 5 bases and J by 0 bases, with 13 bases between them. CDR3 length: 15 amino acids. Germline CDR1 reads SGHAT; CDR2 reads FQNNGV. In DNA, the CDR3 is TGTGCCAGCAGCGCCTATAGAGGCATGAACACTGAAGCTTTCTTT. Its translation: CASSAYRGMNTEAFF.

V usage is TRBV9 and J usage is TRBJ1-2, with 8 bases lining up with TRBD1. This CDR3 region has 13 residues. Unmatched junction bases numbered 5, after V lost 5 bases and J lost 5 bases. The germline V gene has CDR1 SGDLS and CDR2 YYNGEE. The CDR3 DNA reads as TGTGCCAGCAGTGACAGGGGCCATTATGGCTACACCTTC. Translating gives CASSDRGHYGYTF.

The chain links TRBV2 to TRBJ2-5; D is uncertain. CDR3 size: 15 residues. Germline V gives CDR1 SNHLY, CDR2 FYNNEI. Deletions cut 6 bases from V and 1 base from J, with 15 bases between. CDR3 bases: TGTGCCAGCAGCGAAATGCGCCACCCCCAAGAGACCCAGTACTTC. Translated: CASSEMRHPQETQYF.

The chain links TRBV6-5 to TRBJ1-1; possibly TRBD1 for D (5 bases). The CDR3 extends over 14 amino acids. V gave up 5 bases and J gave up 6 bases, with 16 bases separating them. In germline, CDR1 is MNHEY, CDR2 SVGAGI. Here the CDR3 reads CASSPPWGGAEAFF. The DNA for the CDR3 is TGTGCCAGCAGTCCCCCTTGGGGGGGGGCTGAAGCTTTCTTT.

The chain is built from TRBV29-1 and TRBJ2-2; 9 bases map to TRBD1. The length of the CDR3 is 14 residues. The germline V gene encodes CDR1 SQVTM and CDR2 ANQGSEA. The V and J ends lost 5 bases and 4 bases, in that order; junction bases with no gene match: 5. The CDR3 protein is CSVLGQGFTGELFF. The CDR3 DNA is TGCAGCGTTTTGGGACAGGGTTTCACCGGGGAGCTGTTTTTT.

This rearrangement joins TRBV4-1 to TRBJ1-2; D unresolved. V shed 0 bases and J shed 8 bases, with 13 bases lying between them. The CDR3 totals 14 residues. The V gene's germline CDR1 is MGHRA and CDR2 YSYEKL. In DNA form, the CDR3 reads TGCGCCAGCAGCCAAGAGAGCCCGAGGCGGGGCTACACCTTC. Amino acid sequence: CASSQESPRRGYTF.

This chain joins TRBV30 and TRBJ1-1, with a tentative D call TRBD1 (5 bases). Trimming cost V 8 bases and J 6 bases, with 22 bases left between them. The CDR3 is 14 amino acids. In germline, CDR1 is GTSNPN, CDR2 SVGIG (reference sequence). The CDR3, as DNA: TGTGCCGGAGGCGGACCCGAAACGGGGGCTGAAGCTTTCTTT. This encodes CAGGGPETGAEAFF. The full variable domain, in which reference TRBV30 and TRBJ1-1 provide the parts outside the CDR3, is SQTIHQWPATLVQPVGSPLSLECTVEGTSNPNLYWYRQAAGRGLQLLFYSVGIGQISSEVPQNLSASRPQDRQFILSSKKLLLSDSGFYLCAGGGPETGAEAFFGQGTRLTVV.

The V and J genes are TRBV11-2 and TRBJ2-5; 7 nucleotides match TRBD2. The CDR3 contains 14 residues. Per germline, CDR1 SGHAT and CDR2 FQNNGV. Unmatched junction bases numbered 7, after V lost 5 bases and J lost 4 bases. DNA for the CDR3: TGTGCCAGCAGCGTCATGGGGGGGGGAGAGACCCAGTACTTC. It codes for CASSVMGGGETQYF.

The V gene is TRBV6-4, the J gene TRBJ1-5, with a weak D call TRBD1 (6 bases). Looked up from germline, CDR1 is MRHNA and CDR2 is SNTAGT. This CDR3 spans 14 amino acids. Trimming left V 3 bases short and J 2 bases short, with 8 bases between. CDR3 in amino acids: CASSEGAGNQPQHF. The CDR3 coding sequence is TGTGCCAGCAGTGAGGGGGCTGGCAATCAGCCCCAGCATTTT.

This chain joins TRBV27 and TRBJ1-4; perhaps TRBD1 as D (6 bases). The germline V and J ends were trimmed by 9 bases and 8 bases, with 19 bases remaining between them. This CDR3 spans 14 amino acids. Germline CDR1 MNHEY, CDR2 SMNVEV (reference sequence). CDR3 nucleotide sequence: TGTGCCAGTTCGGTCGGGGGGCGCCGAGAAAAACTGTTTTTT. Encoded protein: CASSVGGRREKLFF.

The chain employs TRBV5-4 and TRBJ2-3; maybe TRBD2 (6 bases). Trimming removed 5 bases at V and 0 bases at J, with 10 bases between. Germline CDR1 is SGHNT and CDR2 is YYREEE (reference sequence). This CDR3 has 14 amino acids. The chain's CDR3 is CASRPGTSTDTQYF. In nucleotides, the CDR3 is TGTGCCAGCAGGCCCGGGACTAGCACAGATACGCAGTATTTT.

The chain joins TRBV28 to TRBJ2-7; TRBD1 matches at 7 bases. J gave up 7 bases and V 7 bases, and 19 bases lay outside the gene matches. Germline values: CDR1 MDHEN, CDR2 SYDVKM. The CDR3 is 16 residues long. DNA for the CDR3: TGTGCCAGCAACCCCGCCCGGGGATTGGGACAGACTGAGCAGTACTTC. Translating it yields CASNPARGLGQTEQYF.

This chain uses TRBV5-1 with TRBJ2-7, with a weak D call TRBD2 (6 bases). V lost 0 bases and J 0 bases, leaving 16 bases between the germline ends. This CDR3 spans 17 amino acids. Germline V gene sequence: CDR1 SGHRS, CDR2 YFSETQ. CDR3 nucleotides: TGCGCCAGCAGCTTGGTCGGGGGTCAGCCTTTCTCCTACGAGCAGTACTTC. Its translation is CASSLVGGQPFSYEQYF.

J is TRBJ2-7 and V is TRBV6-5; TRBD1 matches at 9 bases. The CDR3 is made up of 15 amino acids. Trimming took 6 bases from V and 6 from J; bases not matched to a gene: 12. Germline CDR1 is MNHEY and CDR2 is SVGAGI. CDR3 residues: CASSVRGQGLSEQYF. The DNA for the CDR3 is TGTGCCAGCAGCGTCCGGGGACAGGGATTATCCGAGCAGTACTTC.

This clone was seen a handful of times. The gene calls are TRBV7-2 and TRBJ1-2; 9 positions agree with TRBD1. Germline loops: CDR1 SGHTA, CDR2 FQGNSA. The CDR3 runs 15 residues. The V gene end was trimmed by 6 bases and the J gene end by 4 bases; junction bases not matched to a gene: 9. This CDR3 reads CASSPGQGPFYGYTF. The CDR3 nucleotides read TGTGCCAGCAGTCCTGGACAGGGGCCCTTCTATGGCTACACCTTC.

J is TRBJ2-5 and V is TRBV3-1 (or the pseudogene TRBV3-2); D may be TRBD1 (5 bases). Germline V gene data show CDR1 as LGHDT and CDR2 as YNNKEL (reference sequence). This CDR3 spans 15 amino acids. The V gene lost 1 base and the J gene lost 1 base, with 10 bases spanning the gap. The CDR3 sequence is CASSQGVRGQETQYF. CDR3 coding DNA: TGTGCCAGCAGCCAAGGGGTTAGGGGCCAAGAGACCCAGTACTTC.

The chain employs TRBV4-2 and TRBJ1-6; D is possibly TRBD1 (5 bases). CDR1 and CDR2 from the germline V gene are LGHNA and YNFKEQ. Deletions cut 2 bases from V and 5 bases from J, with 7 bases between. The CDR3 contains 14 residues. DNA of the CDR3: TGTGCCAGCAGCCAAATACAGGATAATTCACCCCTCCACTTT. Its translation: CASSQIQDNSPLHF.

This clone was counted ten times or more. The CDR3 DNA follows: TGTGCCAGCAGTTACCAGGGACTTAGCTCCTACAATGAGCAGTTCTTC. This gives the protein CASSYQGLSSYNEQFF. This chain connects TRBV6-5 to TRBJ2-1; a possible D gene is TRBD2 (6 bases). CDR1 is MNHEY and CDR2 is SVGAGI in the germline V gene. V was trimmed by 2 bases and J by 0 bases, leaving 11 bases between them. CDR3 length: 16 residues.

This sequence joins TRBV5-1 and TRBJ2-1, with unresolved D. The length of the CDR3 is 12 residues. V lost 3 bases and J lost 9, with 10 bases in between. Germline-derived CDR1 and CDR2 are SGHRS and YFSETQ. CDR3: CASSSSPGEQFF. The CDR3 nucleotides read TGCGCCAGCAGCTCGAGCCCCGGTGAGCAGTTCTTC.

The chain is built from TRBV10-3 and TRBJ2-7, with 7 positions matching TRBD1. V lost 10 bases and J lost 1; bases outside the gene matches: 4. CDR1 and CDR2 from the germline V gene are ENHRY and SYGVKD. The CDR3 contains 12 residues. CDR3: CATGQVSYEQYV. CDR3 DNA sequence: TGTGCCACTGGACAGGTGTCCTACGAGCAGTACGTC.